Each of the 13 T cell receptor beta chains below was sequenced from the same sample in a study of T cell responses to AZD1222 COVID-19 vaccine. Here immunoSEQ multiplex PCR was the method, and the copy in TCRdb shows in-frame clones only, minus some. The repertoire holds approximately 81,000 clones, around 82% seen once, with about 1.3% in the top ten. Source: peripheral blood, taken 28 days after the second AZD1222 dose. The receptors derive from an adult who received the AZD1222 COVID-19 vaccine.

The chain employs TRBV4-1 and TRBJ2-3; 11 positions agree with TRBD2. This CDR3 comprises 18 residues. Germline trimming cut 4 bases from V and 2 bases from J; bases unmatched to any gene: 11. Per the germline V gene, CDR1 is MGHRA and CDR2 is YSYEKL. The CDR3 region is CASSLRVAGGLYTDTQYF. CDR3 DNA sequence: TGCGCCAGCAGCCTCCGAGTAGCGGGAGGGCTCTACACAGATACGCAGTATTTT.

This chain links TRBV28 with TRBJ1-2; weak D call: TRBD1 (5 bases). Germline CDR1 and CDR2: MDHEN and SYDVKM. V was pared by 2 bases and J by 8 bases, with 12 bases between. The CDR3 consists of 13 residues. The CDR3 loop is CASSLGQGRGYTF. In DNA form, the CDR3 reads TGTGCCAGCAGTTTAGGTCAGGGACGCGGCTACACCTTC.

This chain links TRBV14 with TRBJ1-2, with 8 bases that match TRBD1. Germline V gene lookup returns CDR1 SGHDN and CDR2 FVKESK. Unmatched junction bases numbered 5, after V lost 4 bases and J lost 4 bases. The CDR3 is made up of 14 amino acids. The CDR3 loop is CASSLRGQAYGYTF. CDR3 sequence (DNA): TGTGCCAGCAGCCTCAGGGGGCAGGCCTATGGCTACACCTTC.

The chain has TRBV7-3 and TRBJ1-2; D is unclear. The V end lost 8 bases, the J end lost 2 bases, and 12 bases lay between the germline ends. This CDR3 has 13 residues. Germline CDR1 and CDR2: SGHTA and FQGTGA. Here the CDR3 reads CASSTDPNYGYTF. DNA for the CDR3: TGTGCCAGCTCGACGGACCCCAACTATGGCTACACCTTC.

The J gene is TRBJ2-2, the V gene TRBV5-6; possible D gene TRBD1, 6 bases. CDR1 SGHDT and CDR2 YYEEEE come from the germline V gene. The V gene lost 2 bases and the J gene lost 2 bases, with 10 bases spanning the gap. This CDR3 region has 15 residues. For the CDR3, the DNA is TGTGCCAGCAGCTTTTACAGGGTCAACACCGGGGAGCTGTTTTTT. Amino acids: CASSFYRVNTGELFF.

The chain combines TRBV3-1 (or the pseudogene TRBV3-2) with TRBJ2-1; tentative D call: TRBD2 (6 bases). Germline CDR1 and CDR2: LGHDT and YNNKEL (reference sequence). V was cut by 0 bases and J by 2 bases, with 11 bases left in between. The CDR3 is 16 amino acids. The CDR3 DNA reads TGTGCCAGCAGCCAAGATCATCGACTAGCCTACAATGAGCAGTTCTTC. The encoded protein is CASSQDHRLAYNEQFF.

The chain is built from TRBV25-1 and TRBJ2-5, with TRBD1 matching 8 bases. Germline CDR1 MGHDK, CDR2 SYGVNS. The ends lost 4 bases at V and 7 bases at J; junction bases unmatched: 2. CDR3 length: 12 residues. In DNA, the CDR3 is TGTGCCAGCAGTGTCGACAGGGGGACCCAGTACTTC. Translation gives CASSVDRGTQYF.

The chain is built from TRBV11-2 and TRBJ1-3; 12 nucleotides agree with TRBD1. Germline assignment: CDR1 SGHAT and CDR2 FQNNGV. Unmatched junction bases numbered 4, after V lost 5 bases and J lost 2 bases. The CDR3 is 16 residues long. The DNA of the CDR3 is TGTGCCAGCAGCCCGGGACAGGGGGCGCCTGGAAACACCATATATTTT. This sequence encodes CASSPGQGAPGNTIYF.

The table lists this clone with a few counts. The V gene is TRBV10-3, the J gene TRBJ1-2; no clear D gene. The V and J ends lost 2 bases and 6 bases respectively, with 7 bases between them. Per the germline V gene, CDR1 is ENHRY and CDR2 is SYGVKD. The CDR3 extends over 12 amino acids. DNA for the CDR3: TGTGCCATCAGTGAGGCCATTGATGGCTACACCTTC. Its translation is CAISEAIDGYTF.

The genes are TRBV6-2 or TRBV6-3 and TRBJ2-7, with 7 bases identical to TRBD1. Germline-derived CDR1 and CDR2 are MNHEY and SVGEGT. The CDR3 contains 16 residues. The J segment lost 3 bases and the V segment lost 4 bases, leaving 12 bases of the junction unmatched. The CDR3 DNA sequence: TGTGCCAGCAGTTCTATCCGACAGGGTTCCCTCTACGAGCAGTACTTC. This sequence encodes CASSSIRQGSLYEQYF.

This clone was detected once. Here the CDR3 reads CASSRTNPGRGTEAFF. In nucleotides, the CDR3 is TGTGCCAGCAGCCGAACCAATCCGGGACGGGGCACTGAAGCTTTCTTT. V gene TRBV3-1 (or the pseudogene TRBV3-2) combines with J gene TRBJ1-1; possibly TRBD1 for D (5 bases). V was shortened by 4 bases and J by 4 bases, with 19 bases between the two germline ends. From germline, CDR1 is LGHDT and CDR2 YNNKEL (reference sequence). The CDR3 has 16 amino acids.

There are a few counts of this clone. The chain uses TRBV29-1 and TRBJ2-1; 7 nucleotides align to TRBD2. The trim removed 6 bases at V and 8 bases at J, leaving 1 base unmatched. This CDR3 is 10 amino acids long. Germline CDR1 reads SQVTM; CDR2 reads ANQGSEA. This CDR3 reads CSVGRDEQFF. CDR3 coding DNA: TGCAGCGTGGGGAGGGATGAGCAGTTCTTC.

This chain links TRBV30 with TRBJ2-5; tentative D call: TRBD1 (6 bases). Germline values: CDR1 GTSNPN, CDR2 SVGIG (reference sequence). V was clipped by 0 bases and J by 4 bases, with 12 bases between them. The CDR3 is 14 amino acids. Here the CDR3 DNA reads TGTGCCTGGAGTGTCGGGACATTTGGAGAGACCCAGTACTTC. This sequence encodes CAWSVGTFGETQYF.